A selection of T cell receptor beta chains follows, all from one sample in a study of T cell changes during pregnancy in multiple sclerosis. Using immunoSEQ multiplex PCR, the repertoire was profiled, and TCRdb retains in-frame clones only, with some absent. This repertoire shows about 50,000 clones, approximately 90% found once; its top ten account for 0.35% to 0.4%. Sample: CD4+ T cells from peripheral blood mononuclear cells, taken after pregnancy. These receptors were collected from a female donor with multiple sclerosis, enrolled in a pregnancy study. The CDR3 runs from the conserved cysteine through the conserved F or W. A D gene is named only where the DNA matches it firmly. A clone size is listed for some rows: how often the clone was seen (once, few, many), or a class if it is expanded.

J	D	V	size	CDR3	DNA
TRBJ1-2	TRBD1	TRBV6-1	NA	CASRRTGEGYGYTF	TGTGCCAGCAGACGTACAGGGGAAGGATATGGCTACACCTTC
TRBJ1-1	NA	TRBV7-3	NA	CASSTGGDTEAFF	TGTGCCAGCAGCACCGGGGGGGACACTGAAGCTTTCTTT
TRBJ1-4	NA	TRBV28	NA	CASSRQVANEKLFF	TGTGCCAGCAGCCGACAGGTCGCTAATGAAAAACTGTTTTTT
TRBJ2-3	TRBD1	TRBV7-7	NA	CASSLGLPGQDTQYF	TGTGCCAGCAGCTTAGGTCTCCCGGGACAGGATACGCAGTATTTT
TRBJ1-2	TRBD1	TRBV6-1	NA	CASSEGFTGGDYGYTF	TGTGCCAGCAGTGAAGGATTTACAGGGGGGGACTATGGCTACACCTTC
TRBJ1-5	TRBD1	TRBV28	NA	CASSFIGTGVRPQHF	TGTGCCAGCAGTTTCATCGGGACAGGGGTTAGGCCCCAGCATTTT
TRBJ2-7	TRBD1	TRBV5-4	NA	CASSRGQEIYEQYF	TGTGCCAGCAGTCGCGGACAGGAGATCTACGAGCAGTACTTC
TRBJ2-6	NA	TRBV2	NA	CASSEAWSTGANVLTF	TGTGCCAGCAGTGAAGCCTGGTCTACTGGGGCCAACGTCCTGACTTTC
TRBJ2-7	TRBD2	TRBV6-6	NA	CASSLGLAGGAYEQYF	TGTGCCAGCAGCCTTGGACTAGCGGGCGGCGCCTACGAGCAGTACTTC
TRBJ1-2	NA	TRBV9	NA	CASSPSENYGYTF	TGTGCCAGCAGCCCATCGGAGAACTATGGCTACACCTTC
TRBJ2-7	TRBD2	TRBV5-1	NA	CASSPSGYEQYF	TGCGCCAGCAGCCCTAGCGGCTACGAGCAGTACTTC
TRBJ2-1	NA	TRBV7-2	NA	CASSLGGDYNEQFF	TGTGCCAGCAGCTTGGGGGGAGACTACAATGAGCAGTTCTTC
TRBJ2-7	NA	TRBV30	NA	CAWSRDTYEQYF	TGTGCCTGGAGTAGGGACACGTACGAGCAGTACTTC
TRBJ1-3	NA	TRBV28	NA	CASSHPSAEFSGNTIYF	TGTGCCAGCAGCCACCCCTCTGCCGAGTTCTCTGGAAACACCATATATTTT
TRBJ2-1	NA	TRBV19	NA	CASSTLVGGEQFF	TGTGCCAGTAGTACACTAGTAGGTGGTGAGCAGTTCTTC
TRBJ2-1	NA	TRBV5-1	NA	CASSLEQGGIDEQFF	TGCGCCAGCAGCTTGGAACAGGGGGGGATCGATGAGCAGTTCTTC
TRBJ2-2	TRBD2	TRBV9	NA	CASSVALAGITGELFF	TGTGCCAGCAGCGTAGCACTAGCGGGAATCACCGGGGAGCTGTTTTTT
TRBJ2-1	NA	TRBV28	NA	CASSFGVYNEQFF	TGTGCCAGCAGTTTTGGAGTATACAATGAGCAGTTCTTC
TRBJ2-3	TRBD2	TRBV6-5	NA	CASSSPGLARYF	TGTGCCAGCAGTTCCCCGGGACTAGCCAGGTATTTT
TRBJ2-1	TRBD2	TRBV30	NA	CAWSSSGRTAEQFF	TGTGCCTGGAGTTCGAGCGGGAGAACCGCAGAGCAGTTCTTC
TRBJ2-2	NA	TRBV5-7	NA	CASSFCREATGELFF	TGTGCCAGCAGCTTCTGCAGGGAGGCCACCGGGGAGCTGTTTTTT
TRBJ2-1	NA	TRBV5-4	NA	CASSLVGDEQFF	TGTGCCAGCAGCTTGGTCGGGGATGAGCAGTTCTTC
TRBJ2-1	TRBD2	TRBV27	NA	CASSFSGIKQFF	TGTGCCAGCAGTTTTAGCGGGATTAAGCAGTTCTTC
TRBJ2-7	NA	TRBV5-1	NA	CASSWAPGESYEQYF	TGCGCCAGCAGCTGGGCTCCAGGGGAATCCTACGAGCAGTACTTC
TRBJ1-4	NA	TRBV7-9	NA	CASSLVRGGEKLFF	TGTGCCAGCAGCCTGGTCAGGGGCGGTGAAAAACTGTTTTTT
TRBJ1-1	TRBD1	TRBV29-1	NA	CSAARGTGGDHAFF	TGCAGCGCCGCGAGGGGGACAGGGGGTGACCATGCTTTCTTT
TRBJ2-7	TRBD2	TRBV30	NA	CAWANGASGMYEQYF	TGTGCCTGGGCGAACGGGGCTAGCGGGATGTACGAGCAGTACTTC
TRBJ1-2	TRBD1	TRBV28	NA	CASSTPGTGGDYGYTF	TGTGCCAGCAGCACCCCCGGGACAGGGGGCGACTATGGCTACACCTTC
TRBJ2-5	NA	TRBV19	NA	CASSIRGSYQETQYF	TGTGCCAGTAGTATCAGGGGATCGTACCAAGAGACCCAGTACTTC
TRBJ2-1	TRBD2	TRBV27	NA	CASSQPGLGAEQFF	TGTGCCAGCAGTCAACCGGGACTAGGGGCTGAGCAGTTCTTC
TRBJ1-5	TRBD1	TRBV19	once	CASSRRQGFSNQPQHF	TGTGCCAGTAGTAGAAGACAGGGATTTAGCAATCAGCCCCAGCATTTT
TRBJ2-4	NA	TRBV6-1	NA	CASSEAGKNIQYF	TGTGCCAGCAGTGAGGCAGGGAAAAACATTCAGTACTTC
TRBJ1-4	NA	TRBV28	NA	CASSAGAVEKLFF	TGTGCCAGCAGTGCGGGGGCCGTCGAAAAACTGTTTTTT
TRBJ2-7	TRBD2	TRBV19	NA	CASSIEGTRIYEQYF	TGTGCCAGTAGTATAGAAGGGACTAGAATCTACGAGCAGTACTTC
TRBJ1-1	TRBD1	TRBV28	NA	CASRPGQGRNTEAFF	TGTGCCAGCAGACCCGGACAGGGGAGGAACACTGAAGCTTTCTTT
TRBJ2-3	TRBD1	TRBV25-1	NA	CASSEVGRGTDTQYF	TGTGCCAGCAGTGAAGTAGGCAGGGGGACAGATACGCAGTATTTT
TRBJ2-3	NA	TRBV30	NA	CAWSVQVPLGVDTQYF	TGTGCCTGGAGTGTACAGGTACCTTTAGGGGTAGATACGCAGTATTTT
TRBJ1-5	NA	TRBV25-1	once	CASSDTGRAYQPQHF	TGTGCCAGCAGTGATACAGGCCGCGCCTATCAGCCCCAGCATTTT
TRBJ2-5	TRBD2	TRBV28	NA	CASSTRLAGWGETQYF	TGTGCCAGCAGTACCAGACTAGCGGGTTGGGGGGAGACCCAGTACTTC
TRBJ1-5	NA	TRBV30	few	CAWGGGNQPQHF	TGTGCCTGGGGCGGTGGCAATCAGCCCCAGCATTTT
TRBJ1-1	NA	TRBV5-1	once	CASLGPPEAFF	TGCGCCAGCCTGGGCCCGCCTGAAGCTTTCTTT
TRBJ2-2	NA	TRBV5-1	NA	CASSLRAGAESGELFF	TGCGCCAGCAGCCTACGGGCGGGGGCGGAATCCGGGGAGCTGTTTTTT
TRBJ2-7	TRBD1	TRBV19	NA	CASSMGQGSREQYF	TGTGCCAGTAGTATGGGACAGGGTTCCCGCGAGCAGTACTTC
TRBJ2-3	NA	TRBV5-1	NA	CASSYRPGDKNTDTQYF	TGCGCCAGCAGCTATAGGCCGGGAGACAAAAACACAGATACGCAGTATTTT
TRBJ2-2	TRBD2	TRBV5-4	once	CASSYWGLAGVNTGELFF	TGTGCCAGCAGCTACTGGGGACTAGCGGGAGTTAACACCGGGGAGCTGTTTTTT